This T cell receptor beta chain comes out of a study of identical twins. The germline V gene encodes CDR1 MNHEY and CDR2 SVGAGI. This CDR3 is built from 14 residues. V lost 6 bases to trimming and J lost 2 bases; unmatched junction nucleotides: 4. TCRdb fed the 5' RACE reads into MiXCR, producing one record per CDR3 protein. The sample has 400,000 to 500,000 distinct CDR3 sequences; about 18% are singletons. Every donor was a healthy Caucasian. This clonotype was observed a few times. What was sequenced was naive T cells sorted from blood. The chain has TRBV6-5 and TRBJ2-7, with 10 bases fitting TRBD2. The TCR comes from a man in his forties or fifties in good health. The CDR3 here is CASSYLAGAYEQYF. In nucleotides, the CDR3 is TGTGCCAGCAGCTACCTAGCGGGAGCCTACGAGCAGTACTTC.